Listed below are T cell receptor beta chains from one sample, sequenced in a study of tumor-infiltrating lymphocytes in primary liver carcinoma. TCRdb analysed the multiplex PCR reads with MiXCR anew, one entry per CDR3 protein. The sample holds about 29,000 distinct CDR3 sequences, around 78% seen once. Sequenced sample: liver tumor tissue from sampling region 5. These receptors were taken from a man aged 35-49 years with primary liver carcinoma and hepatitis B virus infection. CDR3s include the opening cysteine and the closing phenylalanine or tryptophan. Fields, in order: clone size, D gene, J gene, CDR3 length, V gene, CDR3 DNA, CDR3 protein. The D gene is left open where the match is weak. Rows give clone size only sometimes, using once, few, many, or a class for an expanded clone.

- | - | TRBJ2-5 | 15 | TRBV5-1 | TGCGCCAGCAGCCTACAGCTCCTTGGCCAAGAGGCCCAGTACTTC | CASSLQLLGQEAQYF
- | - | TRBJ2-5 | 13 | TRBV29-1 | TGCAGCGTTGGCGAACAGTGCACGGAGACCCAGTACTTC | CSVGEQCTETQYF
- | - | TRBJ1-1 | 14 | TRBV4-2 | TGTGCCTGCAGCCATGATCTTCTGAACACTGAAGCTTTCTTT | CACSHDLLNTEAFF
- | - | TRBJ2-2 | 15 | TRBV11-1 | TGTGCCAGCAGCTTAGGACAGGTTAACACCGGGGAGCTGTTTTTT | CASSLGQVNTGELFF
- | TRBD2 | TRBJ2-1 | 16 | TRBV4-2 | TGTGCCAGCAGCCAAGGCCCGGGACTAACGCACAATGAGCAGTTCTTT | CASSQGPGLTHNEQFF
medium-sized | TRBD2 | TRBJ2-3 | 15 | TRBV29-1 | TGCAGCGTTGTCGGCCTAGCGGGAAGAACAGATACGCAGTATTTT | CSVVGLAGRTDTQYF
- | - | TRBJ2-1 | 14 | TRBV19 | TGTGCCAGCCGTTGGGGCTCCCCGAAGGATGAGCAGCTCTTC | CASRWGSPKDEQLF
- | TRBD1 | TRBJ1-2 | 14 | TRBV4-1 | TGCGCCAGGAGTCAAGGGGACAGGAACTATGGCCACACCTTC | CARSQGDRNYGHTF
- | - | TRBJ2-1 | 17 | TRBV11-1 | TGTGCCAGTACCATCAGGCCCGGGTTACACTCCTACAATAAGCAGTTCTTC | CASTIRPGLHSYNKQFF
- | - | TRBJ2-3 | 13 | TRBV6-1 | TGTGACGGCAACAGCCCTATAGCGGAGAGGGGGTATTTT | CDGNSPIAERGYF
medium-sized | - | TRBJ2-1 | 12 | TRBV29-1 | TGCAGCGCCCGCGCGGGCGGAAATGAGCAGTTCTTC | CSARAGGNEQFF
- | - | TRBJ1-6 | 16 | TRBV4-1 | TGCGCCAGCAGCCACTACCTACAGGGAGCGGATTCACTCCTCCACTTT | CASSHYLQGADSLLHF
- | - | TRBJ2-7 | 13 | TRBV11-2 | TGTGCCAGCAGTCTCGGAGGGTCTAGCGAGCAGTACTTC | CASSLGGSSEQYF
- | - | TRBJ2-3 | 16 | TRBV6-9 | TGTGCCGGCAGTAAAAGAGGGGGACAAAACGCAGATACGCAGTATTTT | CAGSKRGGQNADTQYF
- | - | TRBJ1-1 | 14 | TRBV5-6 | TGTGCCAGCAGCTTGCTGGGATTGAACATTGAAGCTTTCTTT | CASSLLGLNIEAFF
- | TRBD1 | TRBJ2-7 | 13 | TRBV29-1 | TGCATCGCTACAGGGGATGCCTCATACGAGCAGTACTTC | CIATGDASYEQYF
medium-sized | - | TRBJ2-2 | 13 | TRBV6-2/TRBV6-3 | TGTGCCAGCACCATAGGGTCCCACCGGGAGCTGTTTTTT | CASTIGSHRELFF
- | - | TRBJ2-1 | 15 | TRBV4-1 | TGCGCCAGTAGCCAAAGTAACGCATGGAACAATGAGCAGTTCTTC | CASSQSNAWNNEQFF
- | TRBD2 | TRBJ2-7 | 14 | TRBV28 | TGTGCCGGCAGTCTCATAGCGGGAGCCTACGAGCAGTACTTC | CAGSLIAGAYEQYF
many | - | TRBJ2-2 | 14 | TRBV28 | TGTGCCAGCCTTAGGGGGGCTCGGTCCGGGGAGCTGTTTTTT | CASLRGARSGELFF
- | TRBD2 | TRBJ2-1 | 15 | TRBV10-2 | TGCGCCAGCAGTGTGGTACTAGCGGAATACAATGAGCAGTTCTTC | CASSVVLAEYNEQFF
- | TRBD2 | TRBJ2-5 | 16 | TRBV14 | TGTGCCAGCAGCCATAGGAGCGGGGGCCCGCAAGAGACCCAGTATTTC | CASSHRSGGPQETQYF
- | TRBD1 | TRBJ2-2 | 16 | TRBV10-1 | TGCGCCAGCGGAGCAGTGGGGACAGGGGGGACCGGGGGGCTGTCTTTT | CASGAVGTGGTGGLSF
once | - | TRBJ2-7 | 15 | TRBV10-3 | TGTGCCATCAGTTTCTGTAATAGCGACTCCTGCGAGCAGTACTTC | CAISFCNSDSCEQYF
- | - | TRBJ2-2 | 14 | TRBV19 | TGTGCCAGTAGTATTTCTCCGGGGTACGGGGAGCTGTTTTTT | CASSISPGYGELFF
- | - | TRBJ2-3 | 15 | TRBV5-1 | TGCACCAGCAGCTTGGCGGGACTCACCACAGATACGCAGTATTTT | CTSSLAGLTTDTQYF
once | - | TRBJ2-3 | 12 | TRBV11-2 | TGTACCAGCAGCACCAGTACAGATACGCAGTATTTT | CTSSTSTDTQYF
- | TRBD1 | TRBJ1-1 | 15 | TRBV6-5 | TGTGTCAGCAGTTACTCGTGGACAGGGATCACTGAAGCTTCCTTT | CVSSYSWTGITEASF
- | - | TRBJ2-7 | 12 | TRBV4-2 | TGTGCCAGCAGCCAAGGTGTAAACGAGCGGTACTTC | CASSQGVNERYF
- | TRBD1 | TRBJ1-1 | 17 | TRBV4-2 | TGTGTCAGTAGCCAAGAGTACGGACAGGGTTTTTTGACTGAAGCTTTCTTT | CVSSQEYGQGFLTEAFF
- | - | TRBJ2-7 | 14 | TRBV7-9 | TGTGCCGGCAGCTTAATGGGACACTGGTACGAGCAGTACTTC | CAGSLMGHWYEQYF
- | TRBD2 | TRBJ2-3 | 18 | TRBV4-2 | TGTGACAGCAGCCAAGTGGCGCTTCCAGCGGGAGCGACAGATACGCAATATTTT | CDSSQVALPAGATDTQYF
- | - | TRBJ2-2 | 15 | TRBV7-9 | TGTATCAGCAGCCCCGGGCAGGGTAACACCGGGGAGCTGTTTTTT | CISSPGQGNTGELFF
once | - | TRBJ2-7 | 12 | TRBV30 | TGTACCTGGAGTGTATGGAGAGGCGAGCAGTACTTC | CTWSVWRGEQYF
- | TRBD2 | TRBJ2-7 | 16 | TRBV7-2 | TGTGCCAGCAGCCTGTCCCCTGGGGCGGGAGGGCCGGAGCAGTACTTT | CASSLSPGAGGPEQYF
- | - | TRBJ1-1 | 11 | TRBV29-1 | TGCAGCGTTGATTTAGTCACTGAAGCTTTCTTT | CSVDLVTEAFF
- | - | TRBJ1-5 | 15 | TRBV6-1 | TGTGTCAGCAGTGAAATCTCCTATAGTGATCAGCCCCAGCATTTT | CVSSEISYSDQPQHF
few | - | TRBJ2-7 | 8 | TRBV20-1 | TGCAGTGCTAGAGGGGAATTCTTC | CSARGEFF
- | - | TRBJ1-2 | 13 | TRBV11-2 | TGTGCCAGCAGCTTAACTCTTAACTATGGCTACACCTTC | CASSLTLNYGYTF
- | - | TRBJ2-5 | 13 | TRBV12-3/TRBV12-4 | TGTACCAGAAGTTTAACGGCTGGGGGGACCCAGTACTTC | CTRSLTAGGTQYF
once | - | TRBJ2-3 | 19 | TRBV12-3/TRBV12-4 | TGTGCCAGCAGTTTAATAATAGCCGGAGGCGATATTGGCACAGATACGCAGTATTTT | CASSLIIAGGDIGTDTQYF
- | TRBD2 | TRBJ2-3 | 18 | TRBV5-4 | TGTGCCAGCAGCGAACTAGCGGGAGGGCCTACAAGCATAGATACGCAGTATTTT | CASSELAGGPTSIDTQYF
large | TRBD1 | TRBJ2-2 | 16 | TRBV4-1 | TGCGCCAGCAACGATCTGGACAGGGGGTTAACCGGGGAGCTGTTTTTT | CASNDLDRGLTGELFF
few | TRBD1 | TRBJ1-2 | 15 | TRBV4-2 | TGTACCAGTAGCCAAGAGGCAGGGGGCGGATCTGGCTACACCTTC | CTSSQEAGGGSGYTF
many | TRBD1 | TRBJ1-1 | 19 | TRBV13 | TGTGCCAGCAGCTTATACCCCCAACCCTGGACAGGCCTGAACACTGAAGCTTTCTTT | CASSLYPQPWTGLNTEAFF
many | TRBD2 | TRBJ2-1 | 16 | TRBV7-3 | TGTGCCAGCAGCATCGGACTAGCGGCCTTGGGGGATGAGCAGTTCTTC | CASSIGLAALGDEQFF
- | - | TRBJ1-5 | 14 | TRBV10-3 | TGTGCCATCAGTGAGTATGAGGACGATCAACGCCAGCATTTT | CAISEYEDDQRQHF
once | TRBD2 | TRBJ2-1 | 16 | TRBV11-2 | TGTGGCAGCAGCCCGTCGAGGACTAGCGCATACAATGAGCAGTTCTTC | CGSSPSRTSAYNEQFF
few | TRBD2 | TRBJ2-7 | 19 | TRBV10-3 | TGTGCCATCACCAAACGATCCGGACTAGCGGGGGGGTTCTCCTACGTGCAGTACTTC | CAITKRSGLAGGFSYVQYF
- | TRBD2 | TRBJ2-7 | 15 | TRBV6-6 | TGTGTCAGCGGGCGGACTAGCGGGGGGTTCAACGAGCAGTACTTC | CVSGRTSGGFNEQYF
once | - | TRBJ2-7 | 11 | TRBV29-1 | TGCAGCGTCGGGACAAGCTACGAACAGTATTTC | CSVGTSYEQYF
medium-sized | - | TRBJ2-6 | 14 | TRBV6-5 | TGTGCCAGCAGTGGAGTCTCTGGGGCCAACGTCCTGACTTTC | CASSGVSGANVLTF
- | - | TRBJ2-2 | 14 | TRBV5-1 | TGCGCCAGCAGCCCGGACCACCCCGCCGGGGAGCTGTTATTT | CASSPDHPAGELLF
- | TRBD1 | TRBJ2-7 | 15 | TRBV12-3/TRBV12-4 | TGTGCCAGCAGTTTAAGACAGGGGGCCAAGTACGAGCACTACTTC | CASSLRQGAKYEHYF
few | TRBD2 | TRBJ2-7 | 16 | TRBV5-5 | TGTGCCAGCAGCGGGGGAGGTAGCGGGGATCCCTACGAGCGGTATTTC | CASSGGGSGDPYERYF